A selection of T cell receptor beta chains follows, all from one sample in a study of vaccination effects on CD4 cells after COVID-19. These receptors are not linked to any known antigen. Using immunoSEQ multiplex PCR, the repertoire was profiled, and TCRdb retains in-frame clones only, with some absent. The data contain 60,000 to 85,000 clones, over 70% of them singletons. This material consisted of CD4+ T cells from PBMCs cultured with HCoV-229E spike peptides, taken after COVID-19 vaccination. The source is a human donor who received a COVID-19 vaccine. Each CDR3 is given with its conserved first and last residue. A D gene is named only where the DNA matches it firmly.

d_gene: -
v_gene: TRBV18
j_gene: TRBJ1-4
CDR3aa: CASSTNRVGVEKLFF

d_gene: -
v_gene: TRBV11-2
j_gene: TRBJ1-2
CDR3aa: CASSLRDSNYGYTF

d_gene: -
v_gene: TRBV5-5
j_gene: TRBJ1-1
CDR3aa: CASRMGQNTEAFF

d_gene: -
v_gene: TRBV6-1
j_gene: TRBJ1-1
CDR3aa: CASSDARFGYITEAFF

d_gene: -
v_gene: TRBV19
j_gene: TRBJ2-2
CDR3aa: CASSIVTLNTGELFF

d_gene: -
v_gene: TRBV27
j_gene: TRBJ1-2
CDR3aa: CASRGGIVGNYGYTF

d_gene: -
v_gene: TRBV6-5
j_gene: TRBJ2-5
CDR3aa: CASRQLGGARETQYF

d_gene: -
v_gene: TRBV18
j_gene: TRBJ2-5
CDR3aa: CASGLQETQYF

d_gene: -
v_gene: TRBV7-2
j_gene: TRBJ1-1
CDR3aa: CASSLVQAGNTEAFF

d_gene: TRBD1
v_gene: TRBV20-1
j_gene: TRBJ1-2
CDR3aa: CSASLQGANYGYTF

d_gene: TRBD1
v_gene: TRBV3-1/TRBV3-2
j_gene: TRBJ1-1
CDR3aa: CASSTLTGRNEAFF

d_gene: TRBD1
v_gene: TRBV29-1
j_gene: TRBJ1-1
CDR3aa: CSALRQGMNTEAFF

d_gene: -
v_gene: TRBV2
j_gene: TRBJ2-3
CDR3aa: CASRRDSGIPDTQYF

d_gene: TRBD1
v_gene: TRBV11-3
j_gene: TRBJ2-3
CDR3aa: CASRDRDRHTDTQYF

d_gene: -
v_gene: TRBV6-5
j_gene: TRBJ2-2
CDR3aa: CASSPGARGELFF

d_gene: -
v_gene: TRBV7-2
j_gene: TRBJ1-3
CDR3aa: CASSIGNAGNTIYF

d_gene: TRBD1
v_gene: TRBV24-1
j_gene: TRBJ2-2
CDR3aa: CATSDFSGQGTRELFF

d_gene: -
v_gene: TRBV19
j_gene: TRBJ1-6
CDR3aa: CASSMPGVGSSPLHF

d_gene: -
v_gene: TRBV5-1
j_gene: TRBJ1-6
CDR3aa: CASTDVWGGPSPLHF

d_gene: -
v_gene: TRBV5-1
j_gene: TRBJ1-1
CDR3aa: CASSLVAAGNTEAFF

d_gene: -
v_gene: TRBV5-1
j_gene: TRBJ2-3
CDR3aa: CASSFLGGTDTQYF

d_gene: -
v_gene: TRBV6-5
j_gene: TRBJ1-2
CDR3aa: CASRSDSNYGYTF